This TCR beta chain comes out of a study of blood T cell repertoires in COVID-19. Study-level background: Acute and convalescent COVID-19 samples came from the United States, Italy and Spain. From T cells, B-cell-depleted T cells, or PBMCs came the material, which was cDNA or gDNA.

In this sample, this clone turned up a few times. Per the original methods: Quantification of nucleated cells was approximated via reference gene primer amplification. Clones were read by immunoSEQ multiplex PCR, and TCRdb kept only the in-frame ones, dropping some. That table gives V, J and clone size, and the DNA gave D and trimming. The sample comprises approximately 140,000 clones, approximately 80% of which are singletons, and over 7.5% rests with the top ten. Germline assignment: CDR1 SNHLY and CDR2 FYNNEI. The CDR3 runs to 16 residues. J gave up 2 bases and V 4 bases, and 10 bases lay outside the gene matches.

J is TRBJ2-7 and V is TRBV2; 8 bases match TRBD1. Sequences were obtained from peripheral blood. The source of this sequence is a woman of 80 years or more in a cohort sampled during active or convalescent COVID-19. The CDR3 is CASSVSRTGITYEQYV. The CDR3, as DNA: TGTGCCAGCAGTGTTAGTAGGACAGGGATAACCTACGAGCAGTACGTC.